This T cell receptor (beta chain) is drawn from a study of blood T cells in healthy people across ages. General study points: Among T cells, TCR beta diversity per million cells dropped roughly linearly as age rose. A strong correlation between TCR beta diversity and naive T cell percentage was seen.

A second PCR, run for about 6 to 12 cycles, used a sample-barcoded 5' primer plus a J-beta primer mix. TCRdb used MiXCR to reprocess the 5' RACE reads, holding one entry per CDR3 protein. The table includes 1.5 million or so distinct CDR3 sequences, roughly 43% detected once. V lost 4 bases to trimming and J lost 3 bases, with 21 bases between them. The V gene's germline CDR1 is SGHTA and CDR2 FQGTGA. This CDR3 is built from 17 residues. This clonotype was seen only a few times. Its antigen is still unknown. In each sample, at least 7 million PBMCs were isolated. Sequenced material: blood. The chain carries TRBV7-3 and TRBJ1-1; possibly TRBD1 for D (5 bases). This sequence was found in a woman between 18 and 29 years old in good health. The CDR3: CASSSESGTLEDTEAFF. The CDR3 region has the DNA TGTGCCAGCAGCTCGGAGTCCGGGACGCTTGAGGACACTGAAGCTTTCTTT. Looking up the rest from reference TRBV7-3 and TRBJ1-1 gives the full variable domain: GAGVSQTPSNKVTEKGKYVELRCDPISGHTALYWYRQSLGQGPEFLIYFQGTGAADDSGLPNDRFFAVRPEGSVSTLKIQRTERGDSAVYLCASSSESGTLEDTEAFFGQGTRLTVV.